The sequence of this T cell receptor beta chain was determined in a study of cytomegalovirus exposure and HLA in healthy donors. Study outcomes and limitations: CMV antigen specificity was confirmed in vitro for a few CMV-associated chains. Previously analyzed data showed that most TCR beta V segments were productive at a frequency of about 90% or about 30%. The dataset shows that most TCR sequences were rare, while some public TCRs occurred in many donors.

The germline CDR1 and CDR2 sequences are SGHTA and FQGTGA. The CDR3 extends over 16 amino acids. To note about this clone: Its antigen is not identified. The germline gene is not matched at one end of the junction; a read error may be the cause.

The primer mix had 60 Vbeta and 13 Jbeta primers. How the authors handled the data: An analysis that came later counted roughly 87 million unique TCR beta chains, about 10 million shared. Repertoires were generated with immunoSEQ multiplex PCR, while TCRdb's copy carries only in-frame clones and drops some. That table supplies the V and J calls and clone size; D and trimming were determined from the DNA. The sample lists roughly 220,000 clones, approximately 81% occurring once. The sequencing sample was made of PBMCs. The TCR originated in a man aged 30 to 39 in good health and CMV-seronegative. The V gene is TRBV7-3, the J gene TRBJ2-6; D possibly corresponds to TRBD2 (6 bases). CDR3 coding DNA: TGTGCCAGCAGCTTAACGAAAGGGACTGGGGCCAGCGTCCTGACTTTC. It is translated as CASSLTKGTGASVLTF. Supplemented by reference TRBV7-3 and TRBJ2-6, the full variable domain reads GAGVSQTPSNKVTEKGKYVELRCDPISGHTALYWYRQSLGQGPEFLIYFQGTGAADDSGLPNDRFFAVRPEGSVSTLKIQRTERGDSAVYLCASSLTKGTGASVLTFGAGSRLTVL.